A selection of T cell receptor beta chains follows, all from one sample in a study of blood T cell repertoires in COVID-19. Profiling relied on immunoSEQ multiplex PCR, and the TCRdb table lists in-frame clones only, not all of them. The sample records about 240,000 clones, approximately 86% being singletons. Sequencing was carried out using peripheral blood. These receptors all come from a woman in her thirties who had recovered from COVID-19. Each CDR3 is given with its conserved first and last residue. The order of the fields is J gene, V gene, D gene, CDR3 protein. D genes are given only for firm matches.

TRBJ2-5 | TRBV15 | NA | CATSRDPGQQETQYF
TRBJ1-5 | TRBV5-6 | NA | CASSLGWGRGQPQHF
TRBJ2-2 | TRBV19 | TRBD1 | CARFGTGDGTGELFF
TRBJ2-2 | TRBV2 | TRBD2 | CASSGAGGVSGELFF
TRBJ2-5 | TRBV4-1 | TRBD2 | CASSQDKERGNQETQYF
TRBJ1-6 | TRBV19 | NA | CASSILPGGANSPLHF
TRBJ1-1 | TRBV30 | TRBD1 | CAWKTGGPGWEDAFF
TRBJ1-5 | TRBV20-1 | NA | CSASIGLGTSNQPQHF
TRBJ1-5 | TRBV6-5 | NA | CASRGAVPKAQHF
TRBJ2-1 | TRBV5-1 | TRBD1 | CASTRDSSYNEQFF
TRBJ1-2 | TRBV7-9 | NA | CASETGGIWGYTF
TRBJ2-5 | TRBV5-1 | NA | CASSLSRGGQETQYF
TRBJ1-6 | TRBV6-4 | NA | CASSDLPGGGGSPLHF
TRBJ1-2 | TRBV29-1 | TRBD1 | CSVEGGQSRGYTF
TRBJ2-7 | TRBV4-2 | TRBD1 | CASSQERTGVYEQYF
TRBJ1-1 | TRBV13 | NA | CASSLGVTAYTEAFF
TRBJ2-1 | TRBV7-9 | NA | CASSSGLGDDEQFF
TRBJ2-3 | TRBV18 | TRBD2 | CASSPLPTSGDDTQYF
TRBJ1-5 | TRBV3-1/TRBV3-2 | TRBD1 | CASSQAQGAQHF
TRBJ2-2 | TRBV4-1 | NA | CASSQDRGSGELFF
TRBJ1-4 | TRBV13 | TRBD1 | CASSLTGGATNEKLFF
TRBJ1-6 | TRBV27 | NA | CASSLRGRGSYNSPLHF
TRBJ2-5 | TRBV7-8 | TRBD1 | CASSETGVRGETQYF
TRBJ1-1 | TRBV6-1 | NA | CASSEVNEAFF
TRBJ2-3 | TRBV6-5 | TRBD2 | CASTGLGVDGTQYF
TRBJ1-1 | TRBV10-3 | TRBD1 | CAISDRRGLPTFF
TRBJ2-7 | TRBV7-3 | NA | CASSLTQVGEQYF
TRBJ2-3 | TRBV7-3 | NA | CASSLSGGRTDTQYF
TRBJ2-2 | TRBV7-3 | NA | CASSFTGTRGTGELFF
TRBJ2-5 | TRBV19 | NA | CASSFGTFGETQYF
TRBJ1-2 | TRBV2 | NA | CASSGTGSWGSGYTF
TRBJ2-1 | TRBV27 | NA | CASSLWGVNEQFF
TRBJ1-4 | TRBV19 | NA | CASSIVTAQTTNEKLFF
TRBJ2-3 | TRBV5-6 | NA | CASSPYTSFDTQYF
TRBJ2-1 | TRBV15 | TRBD1 | CATSSLDRGQFF
TRBJ2-1 | TRBV7-9 | NA | CASSLIPRTAVDEQFF
TRBJ2-5 | TRBV11-3 | NA | CASSFGPAGVQYF
TRBJ2-2 | TRBV2 | NA | CASQARGVVRPGELFF
TRBJ2-7 | TRBV25-1 | TRBD1 | CASRGDRGPYEQYF
TRBJ1-6 | TRBV4-3 | TRBD1 | CASSPDRGTNSPLHF
TRBJ1-3 | TRBV24-1 | NA | CATSDRRGPFSGNTIYF
TRBJ2-7 | TRBV6-5 | TRBD1 | CASTKGTANYEQYF
TRBJ2-7 | TRBV7-3 | TRBD1 | CASSLTGQASSYEQYF
TRBJ1-2 | TRBV27 | TRBD1 | CASSRDRGGGYTF
TRBJ2-5 | TRBV6-6 | TRBD2 | CASSGLAGAFQETQYF
TRBJ2-1 | TRBV19 | NA | CASSSDREREQFF
TRBJ2-1 | TRBV27 | NA | CASSSVGGLGEQFF
TRBJ2-5 | TRBV6-2/TRBV6-3 | TRBD2 | CASSYGSSGGETQYF
TRBJ1-2 | TRBV3-1/TRBV3-2 | NA | CASSQDRGGYGYTF
TRBJ2-6 | TRBV6-1 | TRBD2 | CASSEALAGGFSGANVLTF
TRBJ1-1 | TRBV19 | TRBD1 | CASSKIKAGTAYTEAFF
TRBJ2-7 | TRBV19 | TRBD1 | CASSSTGGYNEQYF
TRBJ1-3 | TRBV6-5 | NA | CASSYSYQAGNTIYF
TRBJ2-7 | TRBV5-1 | NA | CASSSSPTGPLSYEQYF
TRBJ1-3 | TRBV9 | NA | CASSVAGHISGNTIYF
TRBJ2-4 | TRBV3-1/TRBV3-2 | TRBD1 | CASRGWTGWDKNIQYF
TRBJ1-1 | TRBV30 | NA | CAWRLLGGMNTEAFF